The TCR beta chain under discussion was sequenced for a study of shared clonotypes between healthy human individuals. Naive CD8 cells lacked CD45RO, underwent positive selection for CCR7 and left out terminally differentiated effector memory CD45RA+ cells. Each subset's genomic DNA was split evenly across several immunoSEQ plates. Repertoires were generated with immunoSEQ multiplex PCR, while TCRdb's copy carries only in-frame clones and drops some. The sample consists of around 1.9 million clones, about 94% of them appearing once. Germline V lookup: CDR1 MNHNS, CDR2 SASEGT. This CDR3 is 14 amino acids long. The ends lost 3 bases at V and 3 bases at J; junction bases unmatched: 5. This clone was picked up one time.

The chain is built from TRBV6-1 and TRBJ2-7, with 7 bases aligning to TRBD1. The receptor was derived from a man aged 18 to 29 in good health. Some clones in this sample may be carry-over from other donors' samples. The sequenced sample was naive CD8+ T cells from PBMCs. The CDR3 bases are TGTGCCAGCAGTGACCGGGACAGAAACTACGAGCAGTACTTC. It is translated as CASSDRDRNYEQYF.